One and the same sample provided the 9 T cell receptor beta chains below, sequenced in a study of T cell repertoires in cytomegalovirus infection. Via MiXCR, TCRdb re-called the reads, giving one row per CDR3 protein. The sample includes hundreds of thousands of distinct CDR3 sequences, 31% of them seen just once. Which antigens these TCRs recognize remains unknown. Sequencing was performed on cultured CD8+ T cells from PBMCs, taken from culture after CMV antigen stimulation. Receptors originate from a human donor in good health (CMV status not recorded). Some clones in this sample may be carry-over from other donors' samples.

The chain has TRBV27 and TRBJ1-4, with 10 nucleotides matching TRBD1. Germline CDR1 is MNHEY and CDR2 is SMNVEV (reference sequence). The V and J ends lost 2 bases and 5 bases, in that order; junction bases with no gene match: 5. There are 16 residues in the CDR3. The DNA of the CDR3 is TGTGCCAGCAGTTTAACGGACAGGGGGATCAATGAAAAACTGTTTTTT. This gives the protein CASSLTDRGINEKLFF.

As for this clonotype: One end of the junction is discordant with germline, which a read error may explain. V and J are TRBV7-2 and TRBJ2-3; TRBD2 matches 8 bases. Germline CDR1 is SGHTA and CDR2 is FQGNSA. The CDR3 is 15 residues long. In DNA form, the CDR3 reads TGTGTCAGCAGCTCGGGGGGGACCTTCACAGATACGCAGTATTTT. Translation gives CVSSSGGTFTDTQYF.

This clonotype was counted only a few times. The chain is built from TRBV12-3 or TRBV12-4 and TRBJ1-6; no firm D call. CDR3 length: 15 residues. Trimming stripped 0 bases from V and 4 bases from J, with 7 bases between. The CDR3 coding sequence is TGTGCCAGCAGTTTAGCCAGGTTTTATAATTCACCCCTCCACTTT. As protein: CASSLARFYNSPLHF.

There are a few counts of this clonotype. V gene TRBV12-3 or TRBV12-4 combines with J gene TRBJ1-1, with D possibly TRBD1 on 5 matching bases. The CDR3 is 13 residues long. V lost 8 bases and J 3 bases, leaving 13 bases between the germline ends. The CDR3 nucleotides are TGTGCCAGCCTCCCCGGGGGGGACACTGAAGCTTTCTTT. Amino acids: CASLPGGDTEAFF.

The CDR3 spells CASRSGNQETQYF. In DNA form, the CDR3 reads TGTGCCAGCCGCTCGGGCAACCAAGAGACCCAGTACTTC. The chain employs TRBV6-1 and TRBJ2-5; D is uncertain. The CDR3 extends over 13 amino acids. The ends were cut back, 8 bases at V and 0 bases at J, with 10 bases in the middle. Germline values: CDR1 MNHNS, CDR2 SASEGT.

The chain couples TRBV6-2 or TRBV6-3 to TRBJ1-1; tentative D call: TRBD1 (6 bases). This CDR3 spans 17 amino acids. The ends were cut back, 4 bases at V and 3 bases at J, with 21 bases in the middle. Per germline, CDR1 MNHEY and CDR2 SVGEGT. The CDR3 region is CASSLTTYRVGDTEAFF. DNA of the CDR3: TGTGCCAGCAGTTTGACCACCTACAGGGTCGGGGACACTGAAGCTTTCTTT.

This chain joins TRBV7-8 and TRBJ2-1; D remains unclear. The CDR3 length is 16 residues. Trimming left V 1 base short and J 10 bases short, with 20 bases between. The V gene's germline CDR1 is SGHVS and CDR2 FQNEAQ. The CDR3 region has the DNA TGTGCCAGCAGCTTAGGCGGAAGACTGGCCCGGACCGAGCAGTTCTTC. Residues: CASSLGGRLARTEQFF. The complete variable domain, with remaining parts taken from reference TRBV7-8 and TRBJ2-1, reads GAGVSQSPRYKVAKRGQDVALRCDPISGHVSLFWYQQALGQGPEFLTYFQNEAQLDKSGLPSDRFFAERPEGSVSTLKIQRTQQEDSAVYLCASSLGGRLARTEQFFGPGTRLTVL.

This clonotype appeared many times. Written as DNA, the CDR3 is TGTGCCAGCAGCCTTAGCGGGGAAGCAGTCCTGACTTTC. Protein product: CASSLSGEAVLTF. The genes are TRBV12-3 or TRBV12-4 and TRBJ2-6; the match to TRBD2 covers 8 bases. V lost 6 bases, J lost 13 bases, and 8 bases stayed unmatched. This CDR3 region has 13 residues.

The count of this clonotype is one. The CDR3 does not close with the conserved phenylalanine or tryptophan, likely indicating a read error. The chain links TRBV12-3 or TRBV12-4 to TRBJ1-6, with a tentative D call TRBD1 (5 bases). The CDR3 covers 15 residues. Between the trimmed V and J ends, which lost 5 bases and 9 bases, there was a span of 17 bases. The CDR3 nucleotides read TGTGCCAGCAGTCCCTTACCGGGACGGGGTTCACCCCTCCACTCT. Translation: CASSPLPGRGSPLHS.